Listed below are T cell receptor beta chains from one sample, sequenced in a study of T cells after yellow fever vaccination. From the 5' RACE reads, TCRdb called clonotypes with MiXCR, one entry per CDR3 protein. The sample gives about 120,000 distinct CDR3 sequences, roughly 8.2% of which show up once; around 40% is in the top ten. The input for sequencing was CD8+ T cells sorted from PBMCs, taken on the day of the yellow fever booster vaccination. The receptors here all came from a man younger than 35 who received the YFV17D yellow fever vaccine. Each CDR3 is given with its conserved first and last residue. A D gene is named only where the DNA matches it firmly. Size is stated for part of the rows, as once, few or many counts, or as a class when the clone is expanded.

TGTGCCAGCAGCTCCTCAACTAGCGGGGGGTTCACAGATACGCAGTATTTT	CASSSSTSGGFTDTQYF	-	TRBD2	TRBJ2-3	TRBV7-2
TGCGCCAGCAGCTCCCTTGACAGGGGAAAGGAAAAACTGTTTTTT	CASSSLDRGKEKLFF	few	TRBD1	TRBJ1-4	TRBV5-1
TGTGCCAGCAGCTACGATACCTACAATGAGCAGTTCTTC	CASSYDTYNEQFF	-	-	TRBJ2-1	TRBV5-6
TGCGCCAGCAGCCAAGAGTCAGGGGTGCCCTACGAGCAGTACTTC	CASSQESGVPYEQYF	-	-	TRBJ2-7	TRBV4-3
TGTGCCAGCACTCGTAACCCCGGGGAGCTGTTTTTT	CASTRNPGELFF	few	-	TRBJ2-2	TRBV13
TGTGCCAGCAGTGGCACAGGGGGCTCTCACAATCAGCCCCAGCATTTT	CASSGTGGSHNQPQHF	-	TRBD1	TRBJ1-5	TRBV25-1
TGTGCCAGCAGCGAGACTAGCGGGGGGCTCCCGGATACGCAGTATTTT	CASSETSGGLPDTQYF	few	TRBD2	TRBJ2-3	TRBV7-6
TGCAGTGCGATGATCCACAGGGCGATCGGCAATCAGCCCCAGCATTTT	CSAMIHRAIGNQPQHF	-	-	TRBJ1-5	TRBV20-1
TGTGCCAGTAGGCGAGGCCCGGATGAGCAGTTCTTC	CASRRGPDEQFF	-	-	TRBJ2-1	TRBV19
TGTGCCAGCAGCGGCCAGGGGGGGGCAGGGTATGAGCAGTTCTTC	CASSGQGGAGYEQFF	few	-	TRBJ2-1	TRBV7-2
TGCGGGACAGGGGCTGCAGATACGCAGTATTTT	CGTGAADTQYF	-	TRBD1	TRBJ2-3	TRBV12-3/TRBV12-4
TGCGCCAGCAGCCCCCGGACTAGCGGGGGGGATGATACGCAGTATTTT	CASSPRTSGGDDTQYF	-	TRBD2	TRBJ2-3	TRBV4-1
TGCGCCAGCAGCCCACTAGCGGGGGACGAGCAGTACTTC	CASSPLAGDEQYF	many	TRBD2	TRBJ2-7	TRBV4-1
TGCAGCGATACTAGCGGGGGACTCCTTAATGAGCAGTTCTTC	CSDTSGGLLNEQFF	few	TRBD2	TRBJ2-1	TRBV29-1
TGTGCCAGTAGTATCGGTGCCCCGGGGGCCTACGAGCAGTACTTC	CASSIGAPGAYEQYF	few	-	TRBJ2-7	TRBV19
TGTGCCAGCAGTTTTCAACTCCAAGCGAGGGAGACCCAGTACTTC	CASSFQLQARETQYF	few	-	TRBJ2-5	TRBV12-3/TRBV12-4
TGTGCCAGCAGTGGGCAAACCGGGGAGCTGTTTTTT	CASSGQTGELFF	few	-	TRBJ2-2	TRBV7-3
TGCGCCAGCAGCTTGAGGACCGTTAACACTGAAGCTTTCTTT	CASSLRTVNTEAFF	many	-	TRBJ1-1	TRBV5-1
TGTGCCAGCAGCTTATATTGGTCTTTATACGGTACCTACGAGCAGTACTTC	CASSLYWSLYGTYEQYF	-	-	TRBJ2-7	TRBV7-2
TGTGCCAGCAGCTTGGGGACAGGGTTTCGGAATTCACCCCTCCACTTT	CASSLGTGFRNSPLHF	few	TRBD1	TRBJ1-6	TRBV6-2/TRBV6-3
TGTGCCACCAGCAGAGAGAGCGGGGGGGCCTACAATGAGCAGTTCTTC	CATSRESGGAYNEQFF	many	TRBD2	TRBJ2-1	TRBV15
TGTGCCAGCAGTTTAGCGGGGTACTACAATCAGCCCCAGCATTTT	CASSLAGYYNQPQHF	few	-	TRBJ1-5	TRBV27
TGTGCCAGCAGCCCATCTTGGAGTGAGCAGTTCTTC	CASSPSWSEQFF	few	-	TRBJ2-1	TRBV6-5
TGCAGTGCTAGACCCCTGGGTCGGAGATCACCCCTCCACTTT	CSARPLGRRSPLHF	-	-	TRBJ1-6	TRBV20-1
TGTGCCAGCAGTAAGGGGGCCGTAGATACGCAGTATTTT	CASSKGAVDTQYF	-	TRBD1	TRBJ2-3	TRBV6-5
TGTGCCAGCAGCTTAGGGACTAGCGGGGGGATTTACAATGAGCAGTTCTTC	CASSLGTSGGIYNEQFF	few	TRBD2	TRBJ2-1	TRBV7-6
TGTGCCACCAGCAGAGACGACAGCTTCTACGAGCAGTACTTC	CATSRDDSFYEQYF	-	-	TRBJ2-7	TRBV15
TGTGCCATCAGTGAGTCAGGCGGGGGGACCTACAATGAGCAGTTCTTC	CAISESGGGTYNEQFF	many	TRBD2	TRBJ2-1	TRBV10-3
TGTGCCAGCAGCCCAAAGGGGGACGGTAATGAAAAACTGTTTTTT	CASSPKGDGNEKLFF	-	-	TRBJ1-4	TRBV7-9
TGCGCCAGCAGCCAAGTTGGAGGGAACTATGGCTACACCTTC	CASSQVGGNYGYTF	-	-	TRBJ1-2	TRBV4-1
TGTGCCAGCAGTGACTCGGACACCGGGGAGCTGTTTTTT	CASSDSDTGELFF	few	-	TRBJ2-2	TRBV6-4
TGCGCCAGCAGCCACCTAGCGGGGGGGGAGACCCAGTACTTC	CASSHLAGGETQYF	-	TRBD2	TRBJ2-5	TRBV4-1
TGTGCCAGCATTAAACGGGCAGGGATGAACACTGAAGCTTTCTTT	CASIKRAGMNTEAFF	-	-	TRBJ1-1	TRBV6-2/TRBV6-3
TGTGCCACCAGCCCTGGGGGCACCGGGGAGCTGTTTTTT	CATSPGGTGELFF	many	-	TRBJ2-2	TRBV24-1
TGTGCCAGTAGTACTACGACAGGGCCCTACGAGCAGTACTTC	CASSTTTGPYEQYF	few	TRBD1	TRBJ2-7	TRBV19
TGTGCCAGCAGTCCATCCCAGGCCGTCTCCTATGGCTACACCTTC	CASSPSQAVSYGYTF	few	-	TRBJ1-2	TRBV27
TGTGCCAGCAGCCCCCAGGGATATCGTAGCAATGAGCAGTTCTTC	CASSPQGYRSNEQFF	few	-	TRBJ2-1	TRBV7-8
TGCAGCACCCAAAGGGGGGCGGAAGAGACCCAGTACTTC	CSTQRGAEETQYF	many	-	TRBJ2-5	TRBV29-1
TGTGCCAGCAGCTTCGGACAGGGGAGGGCAGATACGCAGTATTTT	CASSFGQGRADTQYF	many	TRBD1	TRBJ2-3	TRBV6-5
TGTGCCAGCAGCCCCGTCCAGAGCTCTGGAAACACCATATATTTT	CASSPVQSSGNTIYF	-	-	TRBJ1-3	TRBV7-2
TGTGCCAGCAGCCAGGAGCATGGACAAGACAATGAGCAGTTCTTC	CASSQEHGQDNEQFF	-	-	TRBJ2-1	TRBV12-3/TRBV12-4
TGTGCCAGCAGCGTAGTCGGGGGGGCCCTGCATGAGCAGTTCTTC	CASSVVGGALHEQFF	few	TRBD2	TRBJ2-1	TRBV9